These T cell receptor beta chains were read from a single sample in a study of CD8 T cells in ankylosing spondylitis. TCRdb passed the 5' RACE reads through MiXCR, listing each CDR3 protein once. Found here are fewer than 400,000 distinct CDR3 sequences, approximately 14% of them singletons; the top ten hold 0.9% to 1.2%. The sample was blood, either unsorted or a sorted T cell fraction (not recorded which). Every receptor here comes from a male donor with ankylosing spondylitis or in good health (not recorded which). The CDR3 runs from the conserved cysteine through the conserved F or W. The D gene is left open where the match is weak. Clone size appears in some rows only: once, few, many, or a class for an expanded clone.

v_call	d_call	clone_size	j_call	cdr3_nt	cdr3_aa
TRBV20-1	NA	few	TRBJ2-5	TGCAGTGCCACTTGGCGGGAGACCCAGTACTTC	CSATWRETQYF
TRBV5-1	NA	many	TRBJ1-5	TGCGCCAGCAGCCCCGGGGAGGGAGGCAATCAGCCCCAGCATTTT	CASSPGEGGNQPQHF
TRBV10-3	TRBD2	few	TRBJ2-5	TGTGCCATCGGGCCGGGACTAGCGGGAGTGGTTAGGTCCCAGTACTTC	CAIGPGLAGVVRSQYF
TRBV7-9	NA	NA	TRBJ2-3	TGTGCCAGCAGCTTAGAGGGGACCACCACAGATACGCAGTATTTT	CASSLEGTTTDTQYF
TRBV3-1	NA	many	TRBJ1-5	TGTGCCAGCAGCCAAGGGGGGGGCAATCAGCCCCAGCATTTT	CASSQGGGNQPQHF
TRBV29-1	NA	few	TRBJ1-3	TGCAGCGTTGACCTTGCTGGAAACACCATATATTTT	CSVDLAGNTIYF
TRBV11-2	TRBD2	NA	TRBJ2-2	TGTGCCAGCAGCTTCTTGCGACGCGGGGGGTCCCTATACACCGGGGAGCTGTTTTTT	CASSFLRRGGSLYTGELFF
TRBV29-1	NA	NA	TRBJ1-2	TGCAGCGTAGAGGGAGAGGTTGGCTACACCTTC	CSVEGEVGYTF
TRBV20-1	TRBD2	few	TRBJ2-5	TGCAGTGCTAGAGATTTTCGGGGAGGACTAGCGGGAGTCGGGGGGGAGACCCAGTACTTC	CSARDFRGGLAGVGGETQYF
TRBV19	NA	NA	TRBJ2-6	TGTGCCAGTTTAACCAGGCCTGGGGCCAACGTCCTGACTTTC	CASLTRPGANVLTF
TRBV7-6	NA	many	TRBJ2-7	TGTGCCAGCAGCTTAGGGCCAGGGGTGACCTACGAGCAGTACTTC	CASSLGPGVTYEQYF
TRBV20-1	NA	few	TRBJ1-1	TGCAGTGCTAGAGGGGGGCGTCGAGACCCCGGCGGGATCACTGAAGCTTTCTTT	CSARGGRRDPGGITEAFF
TRBV25-1	TRBD1	few	TRBJ2-7	TGTGCCAGCAGTGAGCCGGGACAGAGCTCCTACGAGCAGTACTTC	CASSEPGQSSYEQYF
TRBV7-8	TRBD2	NA	TRBJ2-1	TGTGCCAGCAGCTTAGCGGGAGGGGCCTACAATGAGCAGTTCTTC	CASSLAGGAYNEQFF
TRBV5-5	NA	few	TRBJ2-1	TGTGCCAGCAGTCGGTTGGGGGACCCCTCTAATGAGCAGTTCTTC	CASSRLGDPSNEQFF
TRBV6-1	TRBD1	NA	TRBJ1-1	TGTGCCAGCAGACCACAGGGGGTAATGTACACTGAAGCTTTCTTT	CASRPQGVMYTEAFF
TRBV20-1	NA	many	TRBJ2-1	TGCAGTGCTGGCCGCATCCCCTACAATGAGCAGTTCTTC	CSAGRIPYNEQFF
TRBV12-3/TRBV12-4	TRBD1	NA	TRBJ2-7	TGTGCCAGCAGTTTACGTGGGACAGGAGGGGCCTACGAGCAGTACTTC	CASSLRGTGGAYEQYF
TRBV6-1	NA	few	TRBJ2-1	TGTGCCAGCAGGTTCGGGATCATCCCGAGCTCCTACAATGAGCAGTTCTTC	CASRFGIIPSSYNEQFF
TRBV7-2	TRBD2	few	TRBJ2-3	TGTGCCAGCAGCTTGCTGCGGGGGGGCCTGACAGATACGCAGTATTTT	CASSLLRGGLTDTQYF
TRBV25-1	TRBD2	NA	TRBJ2-3	TGTGCCAGCAGTGAAGGGACTAGCGCTATCACAGATACGCAGTATTTT	CASSEGTSAITDTQYF
TRBV12-3/TRBV12-4	NA	many	TRBJ2-1	TGTGCCAGCAGTTTAAGTGACCGCTCCTACAATGAGCAGTTCTTC	CASSLSDRSYNEQFF
TRBV20-1	NA	NA	TRBJ2-1	TGCAGTGCTAGAAGTCCGGGACTTAACTCCTTATACAATGAGCAGTTCTTC	CSARSPGLNSLYNEQFF
TRBV12-3/TRBV12-4	NA	few	TRBJ2-5	TGTGCCAGCAGGTTAACAGGACGAGGGCAAGAGACCCAGTACTTC	CASRLTGRGQETQYF
TRBV20-1	NA	NA	TRBJ2-7	TGCAGTGCTTGCCGGGTTTCGTACGAGCAGTACTTC	CSACRVSYEQYF
TRBV29-1	TRBD1	NA	TRBJ1-2	TGCAGCGTGGGAACCGGGACAGGGGACTATGGCTACACCTTC	CSVGTGTGDYGYTF
TRBV5-1	NA	once	TRBJ2-3	TGCGCCAGCAGCTTAGGGGGGGGAGAGACAGATACGCAGTATTTT	CASSLGGGETDTQYF
TRBV5-1	NA	few	TRBJ2-7	TGCGCCAGCAGCTCGACCAGGGGACACGAGCAGTACTTC	CASSSTRGHEQYF
TRBV5-6	NA	NA	TRBJ2-3	TGTGCCAGCAGCGGAGGGGTGGCAGATACGCAGTATTTT	CASSGGVADTQYF
TRBV4-1	NA	NA	TRBJ2-3	TGCGCCAGCAGCCAAGATTCGTCCGGTACAGATACGCAGTATTTT	CASSQDSSGTDTQYF
TRBV5-6	TRBD1	NA	TRBJ1-1	TGTGCCAGCAGCTTCAGGGGGCGAAGTGACACTTTCTTT	CASSFRGRSDTFF
TRBV9	NA	NA	TRBJ2-7	TGTGCCAGCAGCGTAGATGGAGCGGCTCCGACCGAGCAGTACTTC	CASSVDGAAPTEQYF
TRBV6-1	NA	few	TRBJ1-1	TGTGCCGTGGAGGAGGTCTTTGACACTGAAGCTTTCTTT	CAVEEVFDTEAFF
TRBV10-1	TRBD2	few	TRBJ2-1	TGCGCCAGCAGTGAGTCGAGGACTAGCGGGGTCAATGAGCAGTTCTTC	CASSESRTSGVNEQFF
TRBV6-2/TRBV6-3	TRBD1	NA	TRBJ2-3	TGTGCCAGCAGTGAGAGGGACAGAACTAGGTATTTT	CASSERDRTRYF
TRBV27	NA	few	TRBJ2-7	TGTGCCAGCAATGGAGGGAAATCAGGCTACGAGCAGTACTTC	CASNGGKSGYEQYF
TRBV5-1	TRBD2	NA	TRBJ2-2	TGCGCCAGCAGAGCGGGGCTCCCGGGTACCGGGGAGCTGTTTTTT	CASRAGLPGTGELFF
TRBV7-9	TRBD2	NA	TRBJ2-1	TGTGCCAGCAGCTTAGTGGGACTACGGAATGTCGTGCAGTTCTTC	CASSLVGLRNVVQFF
TRBV20-1	TRBD2	few	TRBJ2-7	TGCAGTGCTACGGGGACTAGCAGCTACGAGCAGTACTTC	CSATGTSSYEQYF
TRBV4-1	TRBD2	few	TRBJ2-7	TGCGCCAGCAGCCAAGGGCGGCTAGCGGGAGGCCCTATCGAGCAGTACTTC	CASSQGRLAGGPIEQYF
TRBV4-1	TRBD2	few	TRBJ2-2	TGCGCCAGCAGCCATTTAGCGGGGAACACCGGGGAGCTGTTTTTT	CASSHLAGNTGELFF
TRBV20-1	NA	few	TRBJ2-7	TGCAGTGCTAGGAGGCAGGAAACCTACGAGCAGTACTTC	CSARRQETYEQYF
TRBV4-2	NA	NA	TRBJ2-7	TGTGCCAGCAGCCAGATTAGTTTGGCAGGGGATGAGGAAGAGCAGTACTTC	CASSQISLAGDEEEQYF
TRBV4-1	NA	few	TRBJ2-7	TGCGCCAGCAGAAGGCAGGGAGCGTCCTACGAGCAGTACTTC	CASRRQGASYEQYF
TRBV6-1	NA	NA	TRBJ2-1	TGTGCCAGCAGTGGTGGTGGATTCAATGAGCAGTTCTTC	CASSGGGFNEQFF
TRBV12-3/TRBV12-4	NA	many	TRBJ2-5	TGTGCCAGCAGTTTAGCTGGACTATTCCAAGAGACCCAGTACTTC	CASSLAGLFQETQYF
TRBV14	NA	NA	TRBJ2-5	TGTGCCAGCAGCCAAGTAGCAGGCAGGACCTGGGAAGAGACCCAGTACTTC	CASSQVAGRTWEETQYF
TRBV6-1	TRBD1	many	TRBJ2-2	TGTGCCAGCACTGCCGGGACAGGGTTCACCGGGGAGCTGTTTTTT	CASTAGTGFTGELFF
TRBV29-1	TRBD2	NA	TRBJ2-5	TGCAGCGTTAAAGGGGGACTAGCGGGCCAAGAGACCCAGTACTTC	CSVKGGLAGQETQYF
TRBV6-5	NA	few	TRBJ2-7	TGTGCCAGCAGTAACACAAAGGGCGTTTACGAGCAGTACTTC	CASSNTKGVYEQYF
TRBV24-1	TRBD2	few	TRBJ2-2	TGTGCCACCAGTGATGCTAGCGGGGGCTTACGAGGGGAGCTGTTTTTT	CATSDASGGLRGELFF
TRBV20-1	TRBD2	NA	TRBJ2-3	TGCAGTGCTAGTTTGACTAGCGGGACCCGAGCCGGTACGCAGTATTTT	CSASLTSGTRAGTQYF